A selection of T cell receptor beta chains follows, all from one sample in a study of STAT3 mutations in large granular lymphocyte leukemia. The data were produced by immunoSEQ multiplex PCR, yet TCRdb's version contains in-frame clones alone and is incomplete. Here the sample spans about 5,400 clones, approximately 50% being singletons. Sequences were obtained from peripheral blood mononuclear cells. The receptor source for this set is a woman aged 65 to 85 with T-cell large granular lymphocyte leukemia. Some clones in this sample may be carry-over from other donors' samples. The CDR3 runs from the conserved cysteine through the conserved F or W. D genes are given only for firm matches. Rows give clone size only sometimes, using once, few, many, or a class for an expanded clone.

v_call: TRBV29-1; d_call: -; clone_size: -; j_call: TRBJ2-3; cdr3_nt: TGCAGCGTTGAAGGAAGGTACGCAGATACGCAGTATTTT; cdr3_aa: CSVEGRYADTQYF
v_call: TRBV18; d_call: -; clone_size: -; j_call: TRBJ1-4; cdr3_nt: TGTGCCAGCTCACCACCCCTGGGGCAGGGAGAGGAAAAACTGTTTTTT; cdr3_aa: CASSPPLGQGEEKLFF
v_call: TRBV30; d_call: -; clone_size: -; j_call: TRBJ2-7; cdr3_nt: TGTGCCTGGAGTGTAGAGGGGTACGAGCAGTACTTC; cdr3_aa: CAWSVEGYEQYF
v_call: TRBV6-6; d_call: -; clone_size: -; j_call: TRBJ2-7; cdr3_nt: TGTGCCAGCCTAACTACAGGAACCTACGAGCAGTACTTC; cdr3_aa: CASLTTGTYEQYF
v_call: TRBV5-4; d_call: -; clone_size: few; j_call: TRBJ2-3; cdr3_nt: TGTGCCAGCAGCCCTTATAGCACAGATACGCAGTATTTT; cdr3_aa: CASSPYSTDTQYF
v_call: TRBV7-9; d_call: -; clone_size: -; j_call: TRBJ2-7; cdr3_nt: TGTGCCAGCAGCTTAGATCCCGCCACCTACGAGCAGTACTTC; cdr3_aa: CASSLDPATYEQYF
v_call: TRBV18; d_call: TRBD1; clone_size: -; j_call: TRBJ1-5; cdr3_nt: TGTGCCAGCTCACCACGAGAGGGGGCCGATCAGCCCCAGCATTTT; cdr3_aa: CASSPREGADQPQHF
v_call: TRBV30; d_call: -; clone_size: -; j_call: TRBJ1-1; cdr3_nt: TGTGCCTGGAGTGTATTGCTCACTGAAGCTTTCTTT; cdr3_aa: CAWSVLLTEAFF
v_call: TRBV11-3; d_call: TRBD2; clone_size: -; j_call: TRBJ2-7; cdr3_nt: TGCGCCAGCAGCCACGAGCCACTCGGCGGGGCTAGCGGCTACGAGCAGTACTTC; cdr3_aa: CASSHEPLGGASGYEQYF
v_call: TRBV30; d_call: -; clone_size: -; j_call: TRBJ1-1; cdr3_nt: TGTGCCTGGAGTGCCTTGGGGGGAGCGGCCACTGAAGCTTTCTTT; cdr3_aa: CAWSALGGAATEAFF
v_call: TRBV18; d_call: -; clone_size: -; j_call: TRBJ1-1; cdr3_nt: TGTGCCAGCGCCGCAAGAGGCACTGAAGCTTTCTTT; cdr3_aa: CASAARGTEAFF
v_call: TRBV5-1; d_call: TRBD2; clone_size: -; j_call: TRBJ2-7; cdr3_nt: TGCGCCAGCAGCCCCGGGACTAGCAGTCACTACGAGCAGTACTTC; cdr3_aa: CASSPGTSSHYEQYF
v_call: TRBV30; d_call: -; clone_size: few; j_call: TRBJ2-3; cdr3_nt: TGTGCCTGGAGTGTCCGGGGGATTGGGACAGATACGCAGTATTTT; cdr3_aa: CAWSVRGIGTDTQYF
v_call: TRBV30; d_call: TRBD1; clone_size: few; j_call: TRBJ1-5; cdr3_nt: TGTGCCTGGAGCGCCGGACAGGGCCCTAATCAGCCCCAGCATTTT; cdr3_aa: CAWSAGQGPNQPQHF
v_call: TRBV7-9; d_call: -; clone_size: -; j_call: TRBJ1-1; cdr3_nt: TGTGCCAGCAGCGCGACAGACTTTGAAGCTTTCTTT; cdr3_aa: CASSATDFEAFF
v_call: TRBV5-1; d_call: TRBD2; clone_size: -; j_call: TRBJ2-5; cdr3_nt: TGCGCCAGCAGCAAGGGGGTGGATAGCGGGACGGAGACCCAGTACTTC; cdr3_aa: CASSKGVDSGTETQYF
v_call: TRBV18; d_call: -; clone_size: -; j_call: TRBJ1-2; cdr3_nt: TGTGCCAGCACCTACGACGGAGCTAACTATGGCTACACCTTC; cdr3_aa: CASTYDGANYGYTF
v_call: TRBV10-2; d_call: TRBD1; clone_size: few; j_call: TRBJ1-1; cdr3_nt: TGCGCCAGCAGTGAGTATCCAGGGGGCGGCACTGAAGCTTTCTTT; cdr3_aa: CASSEYPGGGTEAFF
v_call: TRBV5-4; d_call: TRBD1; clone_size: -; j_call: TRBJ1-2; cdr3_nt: TGTGCCAGCGGGGTAGGGGGCGATAATGGCTACACCTTC; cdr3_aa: CASGVGGDNGYTF
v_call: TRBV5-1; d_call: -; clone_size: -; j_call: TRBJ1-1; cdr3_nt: TGCGCCAGCAGCCTCGGAGAGAACACTGAAGCTTTCTTT; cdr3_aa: CASSLGENTEAFF
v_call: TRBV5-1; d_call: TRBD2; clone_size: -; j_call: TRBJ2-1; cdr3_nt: TGCGCCAGCAGGATCGCGGGAGCGTTCTACAATGAGCAGTTCTTC; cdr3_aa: CASRIAGAFYNEQFF
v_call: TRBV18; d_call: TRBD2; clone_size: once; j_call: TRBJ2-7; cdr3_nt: TGTGCCAGCTCACCCCCTTCTAGCGGAGCCTACGAGCAGTACTTC; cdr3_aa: CASSPPSSGAYEQYF
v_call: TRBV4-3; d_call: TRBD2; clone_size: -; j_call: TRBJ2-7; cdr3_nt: TGCGCCAGCAGCCTGGGGAGGACTAGCGCTTCCTACGAGCAGTACTTC; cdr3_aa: CASSLGRTSASYEQYF
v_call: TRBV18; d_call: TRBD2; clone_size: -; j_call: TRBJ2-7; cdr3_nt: TGTGCCAGCTCACCCACTAGCGGGTACGAGCAGTACTTC; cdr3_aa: CASSPTSGYEQYF
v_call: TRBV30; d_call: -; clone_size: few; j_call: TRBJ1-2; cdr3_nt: TGTGCCTGGAGTGTATCGCATGGCTACACCTTC; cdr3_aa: CAWSVSHGYTF
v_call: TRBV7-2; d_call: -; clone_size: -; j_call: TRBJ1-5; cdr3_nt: TGTGCCAGCAGCTTACTATATGGTCAGCCCCAGCATTTT; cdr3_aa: CASSLLYGQPQHF
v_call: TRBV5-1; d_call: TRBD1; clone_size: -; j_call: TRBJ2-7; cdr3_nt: TGCGCCAGCAGCACCGGACAGGGTCCCCACGAGCAGTACTTC; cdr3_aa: CASSTGQGPHEQYF
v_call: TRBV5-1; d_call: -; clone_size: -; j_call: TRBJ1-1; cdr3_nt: TGCGCCAGCAGCTCGTCGGGGCGGGGCACTGAAGCTTTCTTT; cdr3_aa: CASSSSGRGTEAFF
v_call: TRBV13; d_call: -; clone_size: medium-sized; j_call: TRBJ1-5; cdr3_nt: TGTGCCAGCAGCTTAGGTGGGTACAATCAGCCCCAGCATTTT; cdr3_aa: CASSLGGYNQPQHF
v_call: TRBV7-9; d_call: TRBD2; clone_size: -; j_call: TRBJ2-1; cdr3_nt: TGTGCCAGCAGCTTCCCGGGACTAGCAGGCAATGAGCAGTTCTTC; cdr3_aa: CASSFPGLAGNEQFF
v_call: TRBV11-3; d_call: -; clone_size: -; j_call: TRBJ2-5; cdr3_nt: TGTGCCAGCAGCTCGCCGGGGGACGGCCGGGAGACCCAGTACTTC; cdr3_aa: CASSSPGDGRETQYF
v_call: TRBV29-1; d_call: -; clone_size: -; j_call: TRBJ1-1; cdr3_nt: TGCAGCGTTGAAAGCCAGGTAGACACTGAAGCTTTCTTT; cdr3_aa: CSVESQVDTEAFF
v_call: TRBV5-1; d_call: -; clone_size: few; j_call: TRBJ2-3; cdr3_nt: TGCGCCAGCAGCCACGGACGCCCAAGCACAGATACGCAGTATTTT; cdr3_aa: CASSHGRPSTDTQYF
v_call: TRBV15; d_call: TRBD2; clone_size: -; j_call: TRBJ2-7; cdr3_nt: TGTGCCACCAGCACCCTAGCGGGAGTAGGCGAGCAGTACTTC; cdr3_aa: CATSTLAGVGEQYF
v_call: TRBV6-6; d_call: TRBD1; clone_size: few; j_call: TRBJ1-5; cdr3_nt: TGTGCCAGCAGTGACACAGGGGTGCGAAATCAGCCCCAGCATTTT; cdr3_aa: CASSDTGVRNQPQHF
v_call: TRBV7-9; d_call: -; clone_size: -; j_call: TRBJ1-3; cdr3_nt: TGTGCCAGCACCAAATCGGCCGGAAACACCATATATTTT; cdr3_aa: CASTKSAGNTIYF
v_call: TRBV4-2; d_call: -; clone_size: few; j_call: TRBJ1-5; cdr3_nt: TGTGCCAGCAGCCAAGACACTCTGGGCGGGCAGCCCCAGCATTTT; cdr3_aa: CASSQDTLGGQPQHF
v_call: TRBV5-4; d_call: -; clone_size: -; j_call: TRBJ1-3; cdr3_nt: TGTGCCAGCAGCTCACGACAGGCTCAAGGAAACACCATATATTTT; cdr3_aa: CASSSRQAQGNTIYF
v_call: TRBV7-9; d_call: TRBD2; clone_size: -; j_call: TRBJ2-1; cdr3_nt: TGTGCCAGCAGCGCCCCGGGACTAGCGGGCCATGAGCAGTTCTTC; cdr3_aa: CASSAPGLAGHEQFF
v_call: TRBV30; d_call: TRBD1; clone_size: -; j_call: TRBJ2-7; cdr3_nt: TGTGCCTGGGCGACGGGACAGAGCAACGAGCAGTACTTC; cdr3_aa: CAWATGQSNEQYF
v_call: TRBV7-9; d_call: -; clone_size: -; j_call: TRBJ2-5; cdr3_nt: TGTGCCAGCAGCTTAATCAACCGAGAGACCCAGTACTTC; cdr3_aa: CASSLINRETQYF
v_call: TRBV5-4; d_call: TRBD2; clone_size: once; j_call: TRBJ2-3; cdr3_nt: TGTGCCAGCAGCTTGGTGCTAGCGGGGCCCACAGATACGCAGTATTTT; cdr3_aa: CASSLVLAGPTDTQYF
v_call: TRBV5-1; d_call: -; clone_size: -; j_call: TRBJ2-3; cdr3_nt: TGCGCCAGCAGCTTGTCGTGGAGGGGGCTAACAGATACGCAGTATTTT; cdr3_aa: CASSLSWRGLTDTQYF
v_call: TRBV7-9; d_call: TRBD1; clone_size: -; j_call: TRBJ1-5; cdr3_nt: TGTGCCAGCAGCTGGGTACAGGGGGGGAACAATCAGCCCCAGCATTTT; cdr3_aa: CASSWVQGGNNQPQHF
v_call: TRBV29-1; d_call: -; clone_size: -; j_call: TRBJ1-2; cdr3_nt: TGCAGCGTTGAAACAGGCGAACTCTATGGCTACACCTTC; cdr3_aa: CSVETGELYGYTF